The T cell receptor beta chain described here comes from a study of shared clonotypes between healthy human individuals (TCRdb year 2020). The study in broad terms: Three men and a couple of women, aged 18 to 49 years, made up the cohort. Leukapheresis yielded between about 0.85 and 10 billion PBMCs per donor. Per donor, three plates each were used for CD4 naive and CD4 memory, two for CD8 naive, and one for CD8 memory. To estimate repertoire size and how much clonotypes are shared between individuals, the study performed deep sequencing of blood TCR repertoires from a few healthy adults. To increase sequencing depth and limit assay-specific biases, different laboratories used diverse techniques to prepare libraries and sequence TCR repertoires.

Donors were healthy HIV-negative adults with no recently reported acute infections or vaccinations. Every donor was a Caucasian adult living in Nashville, Tennessee, USA. CD4+ T cells were enriched through magnetic negative selection, after which naive cells were positively selected on CD45RA and the remaining negative fraction served as the memory subset. Blood was obtained by leukapheresis, after which PBMCs were separated by Ficoll-Histopaque density gradient centrifugation and cryopreserved in liquid nitrogen vapor phase. Purity and quantity of every magnetically sorted T cell population were checked by analytical flow cytometry. Genomic DNA was isolated from each sorted fraction and quantified by UV absorbance on a Nanodrop 2000c. Ends trimmed: V by 7 bases, J by 2 bases; bases unmatched to a gene: 7. From cysteine to phenylalanine, the CDR3 is 15 amino acids long. Kept here is only the CDR3 DNA, which spans 45 bases and is read in frame from base 1. CDR1 and CDR2 are read off the germline V gene as SNHLY and FYNNEI.

A word on this clone: It lacks a known antigen. No clone much larger than this one lies a single base away; base qualities are absent.

General conclusions and limits of the study: Pairwise subsampling indicated that sequencing depth was expected to affect the degree of clonotype sharing among donors. Sampling was restricted to blood, and TCR repertoires in tissue are likely to differ from TCR repertoires in blood. The small number of donors limited the genetic and exposure-history diversity represented. When a handful of donors were compared, the shared fraction of clonotypes was about 5.2% for naive CD4, around 4% for naive CD8, 2.3% for memory CD4, and approximately 0.4% for memory CD8. Compared with non-shared clonotypes, clonotypes shared by all four sorted-subset donors had higher generation probabilities. Larger estimated clonotype richness was generally found for naive subsets than for memory subsets. Incomplete sequencing was indicated by rarefaction of sorted-subset datasets, despite the large sequencing depth.

Using the deep immunoSEQ assay, TCR CDR3 regions were amplified from genomic DNA by multiplex PCR. For each cell subset, the extracted genomic DNA was distributed evenly across all wells of several immunoSEQ 96-well plates, and each plate served as one replicate. For sorted subsets, each replicate PCR was loaded with approximately 190 ng genomic DNA, equivalent to about 30,000 T cell genomes. The purified libraries were quantified using a Qubit 3.0 fluorometer, sized with a Bioanalyzer 2100, and then quantified again using the KAPA Library Quantification kit. Each immunoSEQ 96-well plate was sequenced on its own single-read 150-cycle Illumina NextSeq 550 flow cell. The authors processed their data as follows. Because the immunoSEQ output included only junctional sequences and no quality scores, the filtering could not be the same as the filtering used for full-length reads. Sequences were annotated with PyIR, a Python wrapper for IgBLAST v1.9, and V/J genes and CDR3 were assigned using IMGT germline references. Reads were filtered out if the reads had weak V/J assignments (E-value above 1e-6), no CDR3, stop codons, out-of-frame junctions, or ambiguous translated residues. V3J clonotypes were defined as sequences sharing an identical inferred V gene, J gene, and CDR3 amino acid sequence. Percentage overlap between repertoires was calculated by dividing the number of shared unique clonotypes by the size of the smaller repertoire. Richness of each repertoire was evaluated using RTK rarefaction, the Chao1 estimator, and Recon v2.1 estimates of unobserved clonotypes. Generation probabilities were computed with OLGA for all TCRbeta clonotypes obtained by the gDNA method from several donors. Here the immuneACCESS table is served through TCRdb, limited to in-frame sequences with V and J called. Missing clones are a known gap in these copies; in checked studies unresolved V genes cover under half, and the rest lacks a known reason. D and trimming were read from the DNA, whereas the V and J calls and clone size are those reported in that table. This sample is represented by more than 2,000,000 clones; around nine tenths of them were singletons. The biggest ten clones account for 0.11% to 0.15% of the sample.

Material: naive CD4+ T cells sorted from blood. Sample cell subset or site, as interpreted from the label and publication: CD45RA+ positively selected. This clonotype originated in a man between 18 and 35 years old in good health. The chain employs TRBV2 and TRBJ2-3, with 9 bases in between that match TRBD2. The CDR3 protein: CASTVAGAVTDTQYF. The nucleotide sequence is TGTGCCAGCACCGTAGCGGGAGCCGTCACAGATACGCAGTATTTT.